Listed below are T cell receptor beta chains from one sample, sequenced in a study of shared clonotypes between healthy human individuals. Libraries were prepared by immunoSEQ multiplex PCR; TCRdb keeps only in-frame clonotypes and omits some of them. The sample records 550,000 to 650,000 clones, approximately 96% being singletons. Sequenced: naive CD8+ T cells sorted from blood. Receptors were obtained from a woman in her 30s in good health. Both conserved end residues are part of each CDR3. Fields, in order: J gene, V gene, clone size, D gene, CDR3 protein, CDR3 DNA. The D gene is left open where the match is weak. Size tells how often a clone was seen (once, few, many) or the class of an expanded clone, and some rows leave it out.

TRBJ2-1	TRBV29-1	-	TRBD2	CTSLAGGHEQFF	TGCACCTCTCTAGCGGGAGGCCATGAGCAGTTCTTC
TRBJ1-1	TRBV5-1	few	-	CASSLVVDGTEAFF	TGCGCCAGCAGCTTGGTGGTTGATGGCACTGAAGCTTTCTTT
TRBJ2-1	TRBV4-1	-	-	CASSHWRARDYNEQFF	TGCGCCAGCAGCCATTGGAGGGCCAGAGACTACAATGAGCAGTTCTTC
TRBJ2-2	TRBV11-2	-	TRBD1	CASSPRTGKAGELFF	TGTGCCAGCAGCCCAAGGACAGGGAAGGCCGGGGAGCTGTTTTTT
TRBJ2-7	TRBV5-8	-	TRBD2	CASSLTGLAAAYEQYF	TGTGCCAGCAGCTTGACGGGACTAGCGGCAGCCTACGAGCAGTACTTC
TRBJ1-2	TRBV27	-	-	CASSLGPIYGYTF	TGTGCCAGCAGTCTCGGGCCGATCTATGGCTACACCTTC
TRBJ2-7	TRBV19	-	-	CASSPERAYEQYF	TGTGCCAGTAGTCCCGAGCGGGCCTACGAGCAGTACTTC
TRBJ1-1	TRBV28	-	TRBD1	CASSLLTGTGFYTEAFF	TGTGCCAGCAGTTTACTCACCGGGACAGGGTTCTACACTGAAGCTTTCTTT
TRBJ2-1	TRBV7-6	-	TRBD2	CASSLARLAGDYNEQFF	TGTGCCAGCAGCTTAGCGCGACTAGCGGGAGACTACAATGAGCAGTTCTTC
TRBJ1-4	TRBV29-1	-	-	CSVEAGATNEKLFF	TGCAGCGTTGAGGCAGGGGCAACTAATGAAAAACTGTTTTTT
TRBJ2-7	TRBV2	-	-	CASSDRGLDEQYF	TGTGCCAGCAGTGATCGGGGGTTGGACGAGCAGTACTTC
TRBJ1-4	TRBV27	-	-	CASRGLGGEKLFF	TGTGCCAGCAGGGGTTTAGGTGGTGAAAAACTGTTTTTT
TRBJ2-7	TRBV9	-	-	CASSVGGESHEQYF	TGTGCCAGCAGCGTAGGGGGAGAATCCCACGAGCAGTACTTC
TRBJ2-1	TRBV27	-	-	CASSLRQPGGPNEQFF	TGTGCCAGCAGTTTACGCCAGCCAGGAGGGCCCAATGAGCAGTTCTTC
TRBJ2-3	TRBV9	-	-	CASSEQGYFSTDTQYF	TGTGCCAGCAGCGAACAGGGATACTTTAGCACAGATACGCAGTATTTT
TRBJ1-2	TRBV6-1	-	-	CASREPGLQGYTF	TGTGCCAGCAGGGAACCTGGGTTACAGGGCTACACCTTC
TRBJ2-3	TRBV7-2	-	TRBD2	CASSPGTSGSTDTQYF	TGTGCCAGCAGCCCGGGGACTAGCGGGAGCACAGATACGCAGTATTTT
TRBJ2-2	TRBV9	-	-	CASSVGGVGTGELFF	TGTGCCAGCAGCGTAGGTGGGGTTGGGACCGGGGAGCTGTTTTTT
TRBJ2-1	TRBV29-1	once	TRBD2	CSVTRTSGNNEQFF	TGCAGCGTTACGAGGACTAGCGGGAACAATGAGCAGTTCTTC
TRBJ2-1	TRBV28	once	-	CASSLLTSNEQFF	TGTGCCAGCAGTTTACTGACTAGCAATGAGCAGTTCTTC
TRBJ1-2	TRBV27	-	-	CASSSVGRSNYGYTF	TGTGCCAGCAGTTCCGTCGGGCGTTCGAACTATGGCTACACCTTC
TRBJ1-5	TRBV5-6	-	-	CASSGGYSNQPQHF	TGTGCCAGCAGCGGTGGCTATAGCAATCAGCCCCAGCATTTT
TRBJ2-7	TRBV27	-	TRBD1	CASRAGTGREQYF	TGTGCCAGCAGAGCCGGGACAGGGCGCGAGCAGTACTTC
TRBJ1-1	TRBV5-8	-	-	CASSWEAFF	TGTGCCAGCAGCTGGGAAGCTTTCTTT
TRBJ1-2	TRBV6-6	once	TRBD1	CASSYSTGGYYGYTF	TGTGCCAGCAGTTACTCGACAGGGGGCTACTATGGCTACACCTTC
TRBJ1-5	TRBV19	-	TRBD1	CASSIMEGADQPQHF	TGTGCCAGTAGTATAATGGAGGGGGCCGATCAGCCCCAGCATTTT
TRBJ2-5	TRBV15	-	-	CATSRDTLPTDKETQYF	TGTGCCACCAGCAGAGATACATTACCGACTGATAAAGAGACCCAGTACTTC
TRBJ1-2	TRBV28	-	-	CASSSVGAYGYTF	TGTGCCAGCAGTTCTGTGGGCGCCTATGGCTACACCTTC
TRBJ2-1	TRBV4-1	-	-	CASSQVGNSYNEQFF	TGCGCCAGCAGCCAAGTAGGGAACTCCTACAATGAGCAGTTCTTC
TRBJ1-5	TRBV9	-	-	CASSVADGQPQHF	TGTGCCAGCAGCGTAGCTGATGGACAGCCCCAGCATTTT
TRBJ2-3	TRBV5-4	-	-	CASSLTDTQYF	TGTGCCAGCAGCTTAACAGATACGCAGTATTTT
TRBJ2-7	TRBV19	-	-	CASSIDGEYEQYF	TGTGCCAGTAGTATAGATGGAGAATACGAGCAGTACTTC
TRBJ1-2	TRBV27	-	-	CASSKSKDRTNYGYTF	TGTGCCAGCAGCAAATCCAAAGACAGGACTAACTATGGCTACACCTTC
TRBJ1-5	TRBV6-1	-	TRBD1	CACRDRVNQPQHF	TGTGCCTGCCGGGACAGGGTCAATCAGCCCCAGCATTTT
TRBJ1-5	TRBV28	-	-	CASSSRATIYSNQPQHF	TGTGCCAGCAGTTCCCGGGCTACCATCTATAGCAATCAGCCCCAGCATTTT
TRBJ1-5	TRBV28	-	-	CASSGPGLERYSNQPQHF	TGTGCCAGCAGTGGCCCCGGGCTAGAGAGGTATAGCAATCAGCCCCAGCATTTT
TRBJ2-3	TRBV27	-	TRBD2	CASSFHVRASGSWDTQYF	TGTGCCAGCAGTTTCCACGTTCGGGCTAGCGGGAGCTGGGATACGCAGTATTTT
TRBJ2-5	TRBV15	-	-	CATSRVGTPGKETQYF	TGTGCCACCAGCAGAGTCGGGACGCCCGGGAAAGAGACCCAGTACTTC
TRBJ2-3	TRBV28	-	-	CASSPGEGGNKDTQYF	TGTGCCAGCAGCCCCGGCGAGGGGGGCAATAAAGATACGCAGTATTTT
TRBJ2-1	TRBV2	-	-	CASSVGHGFYNEQFF	TGTGCCAGCAGTGTGGGACACGGGTTTTACAATGAGCAGTTCTTC
TRBJ1-2	TRBV5-6	-	-	CASSLVGGVYGYTF	TGTGCCAGCAGCTTGGTCGGGGGCGTCTATGGCTACACCTTC
TRBJ1-1	TRBV5-6	-	-	CASSFSGGTEAFF	TGTGCCAGCAGCTTTTCCGGGGGCACTGAAGCTTTCTTT
TRBJ2-7	TRBV30	-	TRBD1	CAWSQGQGYEQYF	TGTGCCTGGAGCCAGGGACAGGGTTACGAGCAGTACTTC
TRBJ1-5	TRBV13	-	-	CASSLWGGNQPQHF	TGTGCCAGCAGCTTATGGGGGGGGAATCAGCCCCAGCATTTT
TRBJ1-5	TRBV6-5	-	-	CASSNRGRNQPQHF	TGTGCCAGCAGTAATAGAGGTCGCAATCAGCCCCAGCATTTT
TRBJ2-2	TRBV29-1	-	-	CSVDPGIHTGELFF	TGCAGCGTTGATCCCGGGATTCACACCGGGGAGCTGTTTTTT
TRBJ1-5	TRBV19	-	TRBD1	CASSPGGSASSNQPQHF	TGTGCCAGTAGTCCAGGGGGGTCTGCGAGCAGCAATCAGCCCCAGCATTTT
TRBJ1-4	TRBV7-9	-	-	CASSLSTRTNEKLFF	TGTGCCAGCAGCTTATCCACCCGAACAAATGAAAAACTGTTTTTT
TRBJ2-3	TRBV15	-	-	CATSRGIGTQYF	TGTGCCACCAGCAGGGGAATTGGTACGCAGTATTTT
TRBJ2-3	TRBV6-5	-	-	CASSPLDPDTQYF	TGTGCCAGCAGTCCCCTAGATCCCGATACGCAGTATTTT
TRBJ2-7	TRBV19	once	-	CASSSGLSYEQYF	TGTGCCAGTAGTAGCGGCCTCTCCTACGAGCAGTACTTC
TRBJ1-1	TRBV5-4	-	-	CASSLGENTLAEAFF	TGTGCCAGCAGCTTGGGGGAGAACACTCTCGCTGAAGCTTTCTTT
TRBJ1-1	TRBV4-1	once	-	CASSQGSGTLEAFF	TGCGCCAGCAGCCAAGGAAGCGGAACCCTTGAAGCTTTCTTT
TRBJ2-1	TRBV7-9	-	TRBD2	CASSLTSGIEQFF	TGTGCCAGCAGCTTAACTAGCGGGATTGAGCAGTTCTTC
TRBJ2-7	TRBV9	-	TRBD2	CASSDRGTTLSEQYF	TGTGCCAGCAGCGACCGCGGGACTACCCTGAGCGAGCAGTACTTC